The 26 T cell receptor beta chains reported below all come from one sample, sequenced in a study of persistence of HIV-infected CD4 T cells. An overlapping HIV-1 Gag peptide pool stimulated these cells at roughly 1 ug/peptide/mL. Sorting selected CD4+ T cells upregulating both CD40 ligand and CD69. Sequencing used immunoSEQ version 4 in survey mode. The protocol was immunoSEQ multiplex PCR, while the TCRdb copy is restricted to in-frame clones and leaves out a portion. This repertoire shows about 9,200 clones, more than 65% found once; its top ten account for 1.5% to 2.5%. These receptors' antigens are unknown. The sample was CD4+ T cells sorted from PBMCs after roughly 18-hour stimulation, taken from a patient who received antiretroviral therapy. These receptor sequences come from an adult woman with HIV who was CMV-seropositive.

The CDR3, as DNA: TGTGCCAGCAGCCGGGACAGTGATAACACCGGGGAGCTGTTTTTT. Translated, it gives CASSRDSDNTGELFF. The chain employs TRBV5-4 and TRBJ2-2, with 7 bases identical to TRBD1. Germline CDR1 reads SGHNT; CDR2 reads YYREEE (reference sequence). The CDR3 totals 15 residues. J was trimmed by 2 bases and V by 4 bases; bases with no gene match: 5.

This clone was seen once. This chain uses TRBV5-6 with TRBJ2-5, with TRBD1 as a possible D gene (6 bases). The CDR3 is made up of 15 amino acids. Germline V gene lookup returns CDR1 SGHDT and CDR2 YYEEEE. V was clipped by 2 bases and J by 3 bases, with 14 bases between them. The CDR3 DNA is TGTGCCAGCAGCTTACGGACAGCTAGGAAAGAGACCCAGTACTTC. Its protein product is CASSLRTARKETQYF.

The chain recombines TRBV18 with TRBJ1-1; TRBD1 matches 8 bases. This CDR3 has 15 amino acids. Germline V gene sequence: CDR1 KGHSH, CDR2 LQKENI. Trimming took 2 bases from V and 4 from J; bases not matched to a gene: 6. The CDR3 DNA is TGTGCCAGCTCACCAACCGGGACAGGCCCCACTGAAGCTTTCTTT. As protein: CASSPTGTGPTEAFF.

This clone appeared a single time. The CDR3 sequence is CASSQGSAGGGDTQYF. DNA for the CDR3: TGCGCCAGCAGCCAAGGTTCAGCGGGGGGAGGAGATACGCAGTATTTT. The chain carries TRBV4-1 and TRBJ2-3; 9 nucleotides match TRBD2. The length of the CDR3 is 16 residues. The germline CDR1 and CDR2 sequences are MGHRA and YSYEKL. V lost 1 base, J lost 5 bases, and 7 bases stayed unmatched.

The chain uses TRBV6-5 and TRBJ1-2; 7 nucleotides match TRBD1. V lost 6 bases, J lost 5 bases, and 12 bases stayed unmatched. The germline V gene has CDR1 MNHEY and CDR2 SVGAGI. The CDR3 runs to 15 residues. The CDR3 nucleotides are TGTGCCAGCAGCCCGAGTCAGGGACAGATATATGGCTACACCTTC. The encoded protein is CASSPSQGQIYGYTF.

This chain connects TRBV10-3 to TRBJ2-5, with D maybe TRBD2 (6 bases). The J call may not be correct, given that the DNA end is closer to TRBJ2-7. Germline CDR1 reads ENHRY; CDR2 reads SYGVKD. CDR3 length equals 17 residues. The CDR3 here is CAISESITGTRVYEQYF. The CDR3 coding sequence is TGTGCCATCAGTGAGTCTATTACCGGGACTCGGGTCTACGAGCAGTACTTC.

The chain combines TRBV5-5 with TRBJ1-4, with unresolved D. This CDR3 comprises 14 residues. CDR1 and CDR2 (germline): SGHKS, YYEKEE (reference sequence). V was pared by 4 bases and J by 8 bases, with 15 bases between. CDR3 amino acids: CASSLPSNREKLFF. The DNA for the CDR3 is TGTGCCAGCAGCCTACCGAGTAATCGCGAAAAACTGTTTTTT.

The chain carries TRBV23-1 and TRBJ2-7; 10 positions match TRBD2. TRBV23-1 has ORF status, its function being uncertain. The CDR3 loop spans 19 amino acids. With V trimmed by 2 bases and J by 7 bases, 20 bases remained unmatched. CDR3 DNA: TGCGCCAGCAGTCAAAGTCCAGGGAGGAAAGCGGGAGGGCAATGGGAGCAGTACTTC. It yields the protein CASSQSPGRKAGGQWEQYF.

The chain combines TRBV3-1 (or the pseudogene TRBV3-2) with TRBJ2-7, with no clear D. The CDR3 spans 14 residues. Germline CDR1 reads LGHDT; CDR2 reads YNNKEL (reference sequence). The ends were cut back, 4 bases at V and 0 bases at J, with 10 bases in the middle. The CDR3 spells CASSLVGNSYEQYF. Written as DNA, the CDR3 is TGTGCCAGCAGCCTCGTAGGGAACTCCTACGAGCAGTACTTC.

V and J are TRBV7-3 and TRBJ2-3; TRBD2 matches at 15 bases. Germline V lookup: CDR1 SGHTA, CDR2 FQGTGA. V lost 4 bases to trimming and J lost 8 bases; unmatched junction nucleotides: 10. The CDR3 runs to 17 residues. Here the CDR3 reads CASSSWTSGRAEGTQYF. The CDR3 nucleotides read TGTGCCAGCAGCTCCTGGACTAGCGGGAGGGCTGAGGGTACGCAGTATTTT.

The chain has TRBV4-1 and TRBJ1-2; D not resolved. The V and J ends lost 2 bases and 5 bases respectively, with 15 bases between them. The CDR3 is 15 amino acids. Germline CDR1 and CDR2: MGHRA and YSYEKL. DNA for the CDR3: TGCGCCAGCAGCCAACTACCGTCGGGTGCTTATGGCTACACCTTC. Residues: CASSQLPSGAYGYTF.

The chain couples TRBV19 to TRBJ1-2, with 9 bases matching TRBD1. The CDR3 extends over 17 amino acids. Germline lookup yields CDR1 LNHDA and CDR2 SQIVND (reference sequence). V was pared by 3 bases and J by 2 bases, with 10 bases of the junction left unmatched. This CDR3 reads CASSMGQGPLANYGYTF. The CDR3 region has the DNA TGTGCCAGTAGTATGGGACAGGGTCCTCTTGCGAACTATGGCTACACCTTC.

The rearrangement links TRBV5-1 to TRBJ2-3; D is possibly TRBD1 (5 bases). V was pared by 3 bases and J by 5 bases, with 16 bases between. This CDR3 spans 15 amino acids. Germline values: CDR1 SGHRS, CDR2 YFSETQ. CDR3 bases: TGCGCCAGCAGCTACGAAAGCCCAGGGCGAGATACGCAGTATTTT. Translation: CASSYESPGRDTQYF.

This clone has more than one count but fewer than ten. The chain uses TRBV5-1 and TRBJ1-6, with D hard to call. Germline loops: CDR1 SGHRS, CDR2 YFSETQ. Between the trimmed V and J ends, which lost 0 bases and 8 bases, there was a span of 9 bases. The CDR3 length is 14 residues. CDR3 DNA: TGCGCCAGCAGCTTGGGGGTACTGGATTCACCCCTCCACTTT. It specifies CASSLGVLDSPLHF.

The genes are TRBV27 and TRBJ1-1; D remains ambiguous. This CDR3 is 14 amino acids long. Germline V CDR1 and CDR2: MNHEY, SMNVEV (reference sequence). Trimming left V 6 bases short and J 3 bases short, with 14 bases between. The CDR3 spells CASSPIRSHTEAFF. The CDR3 region has the DNA TGTGCCAGCAGCCCTATTCGATCGCACACTGAAGCTTTCTTT.

The V call is TRBV5-5, the J call TRBJ1-1; D is unresolved. This CDR3 spans 10 amino acids. Trimming took 0 bases from V and 11 from J, leaving 5 bases between them. CDR1 and CDR2 (germline): SGHKS, YYEKEE (reference sequence). The CDR3: CASSLDRAFF. As DNA, the CDR3 is TGTGCCAGCAGCTTGGATCGGGCTTTCTTT.

The chain couples TRBV25-1 to TRBJ1-6; TRBD1 agrees at 8 bases. CDR1 and CDR2 (germline): MGHDK, SYGVNS. The J segment lost 9 bases and the V segment lost 3 bases, leaving 4 bases of the junction unmatched. The CDR3 consists of 14 residues. CDR3 bases: TGTGCCAGCAGTGATAGGACAGGGAGTTCACCCCTCCACTTT. Its translation: CASSDRTGSSPLHF.

The chain joins TRBV16 to TRBJ1-2; 8 positions agree with TRBD1. The CDR3 is 16 amino acids. Germline CDR1 is KGHSY and CDR2 is FQNENV. J gave up 8 bases and V 3 bases, and 14 bases lay outside the gene matches. In DNA form, the CDR3 reads TGTGCCAGCAGCCATGAGACAGGGGCCGCTCGGGGCGGCTACACCTTC. Translated, it gives CASSHETGAARGGYTF.

The chain has TRBV19 and TRBJ1-1; 10 nucleotides align to TRBD1. The CDR3 consists of 13 residues. With V trimmed by 5 bases and J by 11 bases, 8 bases remained unmatched. Germline CDR1 LNHDA, CDR2 SQIVND (reference sequence). This chain's CDR3 is CASSAGTGVKAFF. CDR3 nucleotides: TGTGCCAGTAGTGCCGGGACAGGGGTAAAGGCTTTCTTT.

The V call is TRBV6-5, the J call TRBJ1-4, with a tentative D call TRBD1 (5 bases). Per the germline V gene, CDR1 is MNHEY and CDR2 is SVGAGI. V lost 8 bases and J lost 4, with 17 bases in between. The CDR3 spans 15 residues. CDR3 residues: CASSPGAPSNEKLFF. CDR3 nucleotides: TGTGCCAGCTCACCTGGGGCACCAAGTAATGAAAAACTGTTTTTT.

The V call is TRBV5-6, the J call TRBJ2-3; D tentatively reads TRBD1 or TRBD2 (6 bases each). Deletions cut 0 bases from V and 6 bases from J, with 23 bases between. The CDR3 runs to 18 residues. The germline V gene encodes CDR1 SGHDT and CDR2 YYEEEE. The CDR3 loop reads CASSLDIRGPSRRDTQYF. CDR3 nucleotide sequence: TGTGCCAGCAGCTTGGATATACGGGGGCCCAGTAGACGCGATACGCAGTATTTT.

The chain couples TRBV7-2 to TRBJ2-3; weak D call: TRBD1 (5 bases). The CDR3 spans 14 residues. Germline CDR1 and CDR2: SGHTA and FQGNSA. V gave up 5 bases and J gave up 2 bases, with 11 bases separating them. CDR3 amino acids: CASSVPGITDTQYF. The CDR3 DNA sequence: TGTGCCAGCAGCGTACCAGGGATCACAGATACGCAGTATTTT.

The V call is TRBV7-8, the J call TRBJ2-5, with D perhaps TRBD2 (5 bases). CDR1 and CDR2 from the germline V gene are SGHVS and FQNEAQ. The V and J ends lost 1 base and 5 bases respectively, with 8 bases between them. The CDR3 extends over 13 amino acids. The DNA of the CDR3 is TGTGCCAGCAGCTTAGGGTGGGAGGAGACCCAGTACTTC. Its translation: CASSLGWEETQYF.

This clone was seen only a few times. The CDR3 sequence: CASSLGPGTSVNEQYF. CDR3 in DNA: TGCGCCAGCAGCTTGGGACCCGGGACTAGCGTAAACGAGCAGTACTTC. This sequence joins TRBV5-1 and TRBJ2-7; TRBD2 matches at 10 bases. Trimming took 0 bases from V and 5 from J; bases not matched to a gene: 8. This CDR3 contains 16 residues. The germline gives CDR1 SGHRS, CDR2 YFSETQ.

The chain uses TRBV18 and TRBJ2-7, with 9 bases aligning to TRBD1. CDR1 is KGHSH and CDR2 is LQKENI in the germline V gene. The trim removed 2 bases at V and 5 bases at J, leaving 7 bases unmatched. This CDR3 spans 15 amino acids. The CDR3 DNA follows: TGTGCCAGCTCACCAAATCTCGGACAGGGGAACGAGCAGTACTTC. Translation: CASSPNLGQGNEQYF.

The chain carries TRBV5-1 and TRBJ2-2, with D possibly called TRBD1 or TRBD2 (5 bases each). Germline lookup yields CDR1 SGHRS and CDR2 YFSETQ. V lost 0 bases and J 3 bases, leaving 9 bases between the germline ends. The CDR3 spans 15 residues. The CDR3 spells CASSLVGPYTGELFF. The CDR3 nucleotides read TGCGCCAGCAGCTTGGTGGGACCTTACACCGGGGAGCTGTTTTTT.